The rows below give T cell receptor beta chains drawn from one sample of a study of brain T cells in children with intractable seizures. Sequencing used immunoSEQ multiplex PCR; TCRdb keeps in-frame clones, though not all of them. The data show approximately 5,200 clones, 90% to 95% seen once. Sequencing was performed on resected brain tissue, taken at surgery. The receptors derive from a boy in the first two years of life with focal cortical dysplasia and intractable seizures. Both conserved end residues are part of each CDR3. The D gene is left open where the match is weak. Where a row states a size, it is once, few, many or the class of an expanded clone; other rows omit it.

clone_size: -
d_call: TRBD2
v_call: TRBV13
j_call: TRBJ2-3
cdr3_nt: TGTGCCAGCAGCCCCCGGCTAGCGGGGGCCACAGATACGCAGTATTTT
cdr3_aa: CASSPRLAGATDTQYF

clone_size: -
d_call: -
v_call: TRBV28
j_call: TRBJ2-2
cdr3_nt: TGTGCCAGCATCGGGAACAGCGGGGAGCTGTTTTTT
cdr3_aa: CASIGNSGELFF

clone_size: -
d_call: TRBD2
v_call: TRBV10-1
j_call: TRBJ2-7
cdr3_nt: TGCGCCAGCAGTGATGAGCGGGGGAGCTCCTACGAGCAGTACTTC
cdr3_aa: CASSDERGSSYEQYF

clone_size: -
d_call: TRBD1
v_call: TRBV9
j_call: TRBJ1-1
cdr3_nt: TGTGCCAGCAGCCCGAGCAGGGGGGACGGGGTTCCTGAAGCTTTCTTT
cdr3_aa: CASSPSRGDGVPEAFF

clone_size: -
d_call: TRBD1
v_call: TRBV19
j_call: TRBJ1-4
cdr3_nt: TGTGCCAGTAGTATGGGGACAGGGGACTTTAATGAAAAACTGTTTTTT
cdr3_aa: CASSMGTGDFNEKLFF

clone_size: once
d_call: -
v_call: TRBV4-1
j_call: TRBJ2-5
cdr3_nt: TGCGCCAGCAGCCAAGATTCAGAGACCCAGTACTTC
cdr3_aa: CASSQDSETQYF

clone_size: -
d_call: TRBD2
v_call: TRBV28
j_call: TRBJ2-3
cdr3_nt: TGTGCCAGCAGTTTGAGGGGGTCTAGCGGGACCACAGATACGCAGTATTTT
cdr3_aa: CASSLRGSSGTTDTQYF

clone_size: -
d_call: -
v_call: TRBV4-3
j_call: TRBJ1-1
cdr3_nt: TGCGCCAGCAGCCAAGATAGCCGGAACACTGAAGCTTTCTTT
cdr3_aa: CASSQDSRNTEAFF

clone_size: -
d_call: TRBD2
v_call: TRBV27
j_call: TRBJ2-7
cdr3_nt: TGTGCCAGCAGTTTACCTCTAGCGGGAGTAGACGAGCAGTACTTC
cdr3_aa: CASSLPLAGVDEQYF

clone_size: -
d_call: TRBD1
v_call: TRBV5-1
j_call: TRBJ1-6
cdr3_nt: TGCGCCAGCAGCACTACCCTAACAGGGGGCAAGAATTCACCCCTCCACTTT
cdr3_aa: CASSTTLTGGKNSPLHF

clone_size: -
d_call: -
v_call: TRBV7-2
j_call: TRBJ1-1
cdr3_nt: TGTGCCAGCAGCTTAGGAATGAACACTGAAGCTTTCTTT
cdr3_aa: CASSLGMNTEAFF

clone_size: -
d_call: TRBD1
v_call: TRBV19
j_call: TRBJ2-5
cdr3_nt: TGTGCCAGTAGTATGGCCAGGGACAGGGAAGAGACCCAGTACTTC
cdr3_aa: CASSMARDREETQYF

clone_size: -
d_call: TRBD1
v_call: TRBV6-5
j_call: TRBJ2-7
cdr3_nt: TGTGCCACCCGACAGGGCGGTTCCTACGAGCAGTACTTC
cdr3_aa: CATRQGGSYEQYF

clone_size: -
d_call: -
v_call: TRBV5-1
j_call: TRBJ2-2
cdr3_nt: TGCGCCAGCAGCTTGGAGTACAGGGCCGGGGAGCTGTTTTTT
cdr3_aa: CASSLEYRAGELFF

clone_size: -
d_call: -
v_call: TRBV11-2
j_call: TRBJ2-1
cdr3_nt: TGTGCCAGCAGGCCTGGGGGCCACTACGCATACAATGAGCAGTTCTTC
cdr3_aa: CASRPGGHYAYNEQFF

clone_size: -
d_call: TRBD1
v_call: TRBV28
j_call: TRBJ1-1
cdr3_nt: TGTGCCAGCAGCTTACAGACAGGGGGGAAGAACACTGAAGCTTTCTTT
cdr3_aa: CASSLQTGGKNTEAFF

clone_size: -
d_call: -
v_call: TRBV6-5
j_call: TRBJ2-5
cdr3_nt: TGTGCCAGCAGTTACTTATCTGGGAGCAAAGAGACCCAGTACTTC
cdr3_aa: CASSYLSGSKETQYF

clone_size: -
d_call: TRBD2
v_call: TRBV18
j_call: TRBJ2-4
cdr3_nt: TGTGCCAGCTCACCAAGTAGCGGGCTAGCCAAAAACATTCAGTACTTC
cdr3_aa: CASSPSSGLAKNIQYF

clone_size: -
d_call: -
v_call: TRBV27
j_call: TRBJ2-1
cdr3_nt: TGTGCCAGCAGTAGGGATTTTCTCGACAATGAGCAGTTCTTC
cdr3_aa: CASSRDFLDNEQFF

clone_size: -
d_call: -
v_call: TRBV4-2
j_call: TRBJ2-2
cdr3_nt: TGTGCCAGCAGAACGCCTAACACCGGGGAGCTGTTTTTT
cdr3_aa: CASRTPNTGELFF

clone_size: -
d_call: -
v_call: TRBV9
j_call: TRBJ2-1
cdr3_nt: TGTGCCAGCAGCTCCCGGGTTTACAATGAGCAGTTCTTC
cdr3_aa: CASSSRVYNEQFF

clone_size: -
d_call: -
v_call: TRBV28
j_call: TRBJ2-2
cdr3_nt: TGTGCCAGCAGTCAGAGGGGCGGCCCCACCGGGGAGCTGTTTTTT
cdr3_aa: CASSQRGGPTGELFF

clone_size: -
d_call: TRBD2
v_call: TRBV27
j_call: TRBJ2-3
cdr3_nt: TGTGCCAGCAGTCCTCAGGGACTAGCGGGAGCTATGGGCGCAGATACGCAGTATTTT
cdr3_aa: CASSPQGLAGAMGADTQYF

clone_size: -
d_call: TRBD2
v_call: TRBV7-2
j_call: TRBJ2-3
cdr3_nt: TGTGCCAGCAGCTTAGCCGGGACTAGCGGGAGCAGGGCGCAGTATTTT
cdr3_aa: CASSLAGTSGSRAQYF

clone_size: -
d_call: -
v_call: TRBV10-3
j_call: TRBJ1-5
cdr3_nt: TGTGCCATCAGTGAGGTACCGGGGGGCAATCAGCCCCAGCATTTT
cdr3_aa: CAISEVPGGNQPQHF

clone_size: -
d_call: -
v_call: TRBV6-5
j_call: TRBJ2-6
cdr3_nt: TGTGCCAGCAGTTGGGACAGGGCCAACGTCCTGACTTTC
cdr3_aa: CASSWDRANVLTF

clone_size: -
d_call: -
v_call: TRBV21-1
j_call: TRBJ2-1
cdr3_nt: TGTGCCAGCAGCAAAGTCTCGGGTGGGTATGAGCAGTTCTTC
cdr3_aa: CASSKVSGGYEQFF

clone_size: -
d_call: TRBD2
v_call: TRBV6-2/TRBV6-3
j_call: TRBJ2-1
cdr3_nt: TGTGCCAGCAGTTCACTCGGGAGGGCCGGTCCTGAGCAGTTCTTC
cdr3_aa: CASSSLGRAGPEQFF

clone_size: -
d_call: -
v_call: TRBV7-2
j_call: TRBJ2-7
cdr3_nt: TGTGCCAGCAGCTTAGCCCCTCGGGACGAGCAGTACTTC
cdr3_aa: CASSLAPRDEQYF